This T cell receptor beta chain appears in the sequencing data of a study of blood T cell repertoires in COVID-19. Study-wide context: Whether acute or convalescent, the COVID-19 samples came from the United States, Italy and Spain. In each case, the material was cDNA or gDNA derived from T cells, B-cell-depleted T cells, or PBMCs.

In the original processing: Nucleated cell number was recorded as an estimate derived from reference gene primer amplification. Libraries were prepared by immunoSEQ multiplex PCR; TCRdb keeps only in-frame clonotypes and omits some of them. V and J calls plus clone size are reproduced from that table; the DNA served to infer D and trimming. The sample contains roughly 250,000 clones, approximately 85% of which appear only once. Deletions cut 5 bases from V and 3 bases from J, with 13 bases between. This CDR3 has 15 residues. Germline CDR1 reads PRHDT; CDR2 reads FYEKMQ (reference sequence). The sample comprised peripheral blood. This receptor was obtained from a woman aged 55 to 70 with active or convalescent COVID-19. This sequence joins TRBV13 and TRBJ1-4; perhaps TRBD1 as D (5 bases). For the CDR3, the DNA is TGTGCCAGCAGCCAGCGACAGCCCCCTAATGAAAAACTGTTTTTT. Its protein is CASSQRQPPNEKLFF. Variable domain in full (rest from reference TRBV13 and TRBJ1-4): AAGVIQSPRHLIKEKRETATLKCYPIPRHDTVYWYQQGPGQDPQFLISFYEKMQSDKGSIPDRFSAQQFSDYHSELNMSSLELGDSALYFCASSQRQPPNEKLFFGSGTQLSVL.